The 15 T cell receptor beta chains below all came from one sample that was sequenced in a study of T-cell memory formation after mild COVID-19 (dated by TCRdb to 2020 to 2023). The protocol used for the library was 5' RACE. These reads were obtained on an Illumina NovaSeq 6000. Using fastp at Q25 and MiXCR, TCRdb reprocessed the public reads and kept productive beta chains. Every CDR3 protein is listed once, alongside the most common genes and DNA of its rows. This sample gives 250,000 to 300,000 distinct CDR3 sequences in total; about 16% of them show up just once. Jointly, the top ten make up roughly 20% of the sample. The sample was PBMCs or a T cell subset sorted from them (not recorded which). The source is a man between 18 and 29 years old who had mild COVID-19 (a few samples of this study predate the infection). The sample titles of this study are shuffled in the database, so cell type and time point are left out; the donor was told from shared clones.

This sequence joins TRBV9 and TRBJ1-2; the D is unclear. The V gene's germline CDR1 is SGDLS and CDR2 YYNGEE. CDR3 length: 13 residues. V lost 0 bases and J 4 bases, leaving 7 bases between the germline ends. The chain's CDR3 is CASSVGTLYGYTF. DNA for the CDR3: TGTGCCAGCAGCGTAGGGACCCTCTATGGCTACACCTTC.

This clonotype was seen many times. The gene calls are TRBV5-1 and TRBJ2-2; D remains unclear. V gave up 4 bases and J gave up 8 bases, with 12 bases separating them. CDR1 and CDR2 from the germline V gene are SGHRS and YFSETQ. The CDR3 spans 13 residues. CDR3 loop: CASSPQGSGELFF. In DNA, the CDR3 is TGCGCCAGCAGCCCCCAAGGGTCGGGGGAGCTGTTTTTT.

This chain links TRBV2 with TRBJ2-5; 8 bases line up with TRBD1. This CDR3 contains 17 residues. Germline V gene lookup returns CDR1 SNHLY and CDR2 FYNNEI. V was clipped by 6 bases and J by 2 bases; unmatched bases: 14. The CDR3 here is CASRRLGRRQGQETQYF. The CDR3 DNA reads TGTGCCAGCAGGAGACTTGGGCGCAGACAGGGGCAAGAGACCCAGTACTTC.

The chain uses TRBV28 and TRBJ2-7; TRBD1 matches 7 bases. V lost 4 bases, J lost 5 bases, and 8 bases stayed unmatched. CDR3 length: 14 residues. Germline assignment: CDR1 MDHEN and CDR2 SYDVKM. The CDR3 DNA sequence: TGTGCCAGCAGTTGGGGCAGGGGGACCAACGAGCAGTACGTC. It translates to CASSWGRGTNEQYV.

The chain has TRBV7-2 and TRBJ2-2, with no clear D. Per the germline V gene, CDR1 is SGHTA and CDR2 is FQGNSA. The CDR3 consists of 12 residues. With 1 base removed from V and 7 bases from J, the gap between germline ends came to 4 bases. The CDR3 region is CASSLGIGELFF. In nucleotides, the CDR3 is TGTGCCAGCAGCTTAGGGATCGGGGAGCTGTTTTTT. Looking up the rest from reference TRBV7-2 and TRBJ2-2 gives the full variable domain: GAGVSQSPSNKVTEKGKDVELRCDPISGHTALYWYRQSLGQGLEFLIYFQGNSAPDKSGLPSDRFSAERTGGSVSTLTIQRTQQEDSAVYLCASSLGIGELFFGEGSRLTVL.

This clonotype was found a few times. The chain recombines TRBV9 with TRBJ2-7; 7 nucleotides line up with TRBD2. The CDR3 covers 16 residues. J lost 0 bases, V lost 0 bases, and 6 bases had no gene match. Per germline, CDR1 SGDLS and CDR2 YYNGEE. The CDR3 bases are TGTGCCAGCAGCGTAGGGCTAGCGGCTCTCTCCTACGAGCAGTACTTC. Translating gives CASSVGLAALSYEQYF.

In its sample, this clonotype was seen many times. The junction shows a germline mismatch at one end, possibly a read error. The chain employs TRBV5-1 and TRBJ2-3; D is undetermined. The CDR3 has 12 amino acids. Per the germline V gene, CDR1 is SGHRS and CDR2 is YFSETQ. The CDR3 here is CASSLSTDTQYF. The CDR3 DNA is TGTGCCAGTAGTCTATCAACAGATACGCAGTATTTT.

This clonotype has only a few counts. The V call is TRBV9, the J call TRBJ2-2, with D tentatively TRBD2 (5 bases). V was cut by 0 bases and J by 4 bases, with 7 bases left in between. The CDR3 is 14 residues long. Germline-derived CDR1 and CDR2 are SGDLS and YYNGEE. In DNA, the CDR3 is TGTGCCAGCAGCGTAGGCGCGGGCACCGGGGAGCTGTTTTTT. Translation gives CASSVGAGTGELFF.

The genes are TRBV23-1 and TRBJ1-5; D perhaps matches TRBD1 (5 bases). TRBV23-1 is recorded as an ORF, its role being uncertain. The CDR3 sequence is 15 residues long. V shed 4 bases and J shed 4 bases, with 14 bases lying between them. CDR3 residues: CASSPGRQLNQPQHF. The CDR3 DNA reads TGCGCCAGCAGTCCCGGGCGACAGTTAAATCAGCCCCAGCATTTT.

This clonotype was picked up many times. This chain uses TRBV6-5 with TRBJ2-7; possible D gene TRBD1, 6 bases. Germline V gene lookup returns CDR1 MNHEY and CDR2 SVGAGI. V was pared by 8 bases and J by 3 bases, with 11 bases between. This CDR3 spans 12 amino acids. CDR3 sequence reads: CASPIRGYEQYV. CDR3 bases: TGTGCCAGCCCTATCAGGGGCTACGAGCAGTACGTC.

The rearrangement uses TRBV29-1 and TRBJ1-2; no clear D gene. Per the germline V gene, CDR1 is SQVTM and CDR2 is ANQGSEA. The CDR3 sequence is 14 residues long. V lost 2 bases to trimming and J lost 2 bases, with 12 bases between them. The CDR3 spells CSVEYLGVNYGYTF. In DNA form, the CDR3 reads TGCAGCGTTGAATATTTGGGCGTAAACTATGGCTACACCTTC.

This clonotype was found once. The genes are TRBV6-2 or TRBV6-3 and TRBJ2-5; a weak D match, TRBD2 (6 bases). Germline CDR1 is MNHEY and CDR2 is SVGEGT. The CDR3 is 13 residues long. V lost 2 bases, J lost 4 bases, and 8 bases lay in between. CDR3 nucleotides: TGTGCCAGCAGTTACAACGGGGGAGAGACCCAGTACTTC. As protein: CASSYNGGETQYF.

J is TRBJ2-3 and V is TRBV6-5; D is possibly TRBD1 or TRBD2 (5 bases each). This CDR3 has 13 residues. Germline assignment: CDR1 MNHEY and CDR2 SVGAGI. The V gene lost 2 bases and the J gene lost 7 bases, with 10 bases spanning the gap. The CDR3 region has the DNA TGTGCCAGCAGTTACGGGACGGCAAATACGCAGTATTTT. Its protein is CASSYGTANTQYF.

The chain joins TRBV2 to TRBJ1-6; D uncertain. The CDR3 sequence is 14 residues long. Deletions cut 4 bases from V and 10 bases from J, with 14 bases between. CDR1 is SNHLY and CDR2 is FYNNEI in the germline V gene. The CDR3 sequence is CASSAYGDRSPLHF. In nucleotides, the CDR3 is TGTGCCAGCAGTGCTTACGGAGATCGGTCACCCCTCCACTTT.

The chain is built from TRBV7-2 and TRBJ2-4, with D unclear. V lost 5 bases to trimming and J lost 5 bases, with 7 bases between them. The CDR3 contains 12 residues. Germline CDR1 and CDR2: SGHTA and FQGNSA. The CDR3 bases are TGTGCCAGCAGCACCAACCAAAACATTCAGTACTTC. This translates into CASSTNQNIQYF.